A selection of T cell receptor beta chains follows, all from one sample in a study of blood T cell repertoires in COVID-19. Here immunoSEQ multiplex PCR was the method, and the copy in TCRdb shows in-frame clones only, minus some. The sample includes 25,000 to 30,000 clones, less than 80% of them seen just once. The sample taken for sequencing was peripheral blood. The origin of the receptors is a man aged 65-85 years with acute or convalescent COVID-19. Both conserved end residues are part of each CDR3. The order of the fields is J gene, D gene, clone size, V gene, CDR3 protein, CDR3 DNA. A D gene is named only where the DNA matches it firmly. Rows may omit the clone size; those that give it use once, few, many or a size class.

>TRBJ2-1|TRBD2|once|TRBV28
CASSSFSWERGGLNEQFF
TGTGCCAGCAGTTCCTTCTCGTGGGAGCGGGGGGGCTTGAATGAGCAGTTCTTC
>TRBJ2-6|.|.|TRBV5-5
CASSLQISGANVLTF
TGTGCCAGCAGCTTACAGATCTCTGGGGCCAACGTCCTGACTTTC
>TRBJ1-2|TRBD1|.|TRBV9
CASSAGQAVYGYTF
TGTGCCAGCAGCGCGGGACAGGCAGTATATGGCTACACCTTC
>TRBJ1-2|.|.|TRBV7-2
CASSPGSNDLYGYTF
TGTGCCAGCAGCCCTGGGAGTAATGATCTCTATGGCTACACCTTC
>TRBJ2-7|.|.|TRBV2
CASSEQGSSYEQYF
TGTGCCAGCAGTGAACAGGGATCATCCTACGAGCAGTACTTC
>TRBJ2-1|TRBD2|few|TRBV7-2
CASSLPPSSGSQNEQFF
TGTGCCAGCAGCTTACCTCCATCTAGCGGGAGTCAGAATGAGCAGTTCTTC
>TRBJ2-3|.|many|TRBV9
CASSVTSTDTQYF
TGTGCCAGCAGCGTTACTAGCACAGATACGCAGTATTTT
>TRBJ2-7|TRBD1|.|TRBV7-6
CASSTDRDYEQYF
TGTGCCAGCAGCACGGACAGGGACTACGAGCAGTACTTC
>TRBJ1-6|.|.|TRBV7-2
CASSLMGTTGNSPLHF
TGTGCCAGCAGCCTAATGGGGACAACTGGAAATTCACCCCTCCACTTT
>TRBJ2-2|TRBD1|.|TRBV5-6
CASTNRGPGTGELFF
TGTGCCAGCACAAACAGGGGGCCGGGGACCGGGGAGCTGTTTTTT
>TRBJ1-5|TRBD1|.|TRBV7-2
CASSSKTGGLNQPQHF
TGTGCCAGCAGCTCGAAGACAGGGGGCCTGAATCAGCCCCAGCATTTT
>TRBJ2-1|TRBD1|.|TRBV5-1
CASSLQGTEQFF
TGCGCCAGCAGCTTACAGGGGACTGAGCAGTTCTTC
>TRBJ2-7|TRBD1|.|TRBV6-5
CASSRDRDRGEQYF
TGTGCCAGCAGCCGCGACCGGGACAGGGGCGAGCAGTACTTC
>TRBJ2-7|TRBD1|once|TRBV30
CAWSVWGQGTSYEQYF
TGTGCCTGGAGTGTATGGGGACAGGGGACTTCCTACGAGCAGTACTTC
>TRBJ2-3|.|few|TRBV4-3
CASSQGGESGDTQYF
TGCGCCAGCAGCCAAGGGGGGGAGTCTGGAGATACGCAGTATTTT
>TRBJ2-7|.|.|TRBV19
CASSIATGLEQYF
TGTGCCAGTAGTATAGCAACAGGTCTCGAGCAGTACTTC
>TRBJ1-1|.|.|TRBV5-4
CASSSRSDRIRQAFF
TGTGCCAGCAGCTCCCGCTCGGACAGAATTCGTCAAGCTTTCTTT
>TRBJ1-6|TRBD1|.|TRBV19
CASSKGTANFLDSPLHF
TGTGCCAGTAGTAAGGGGACAGCCAACTTCTTGGATTCACCCCTCCACTTT
>TRBJ1-6|.|few|TRBV4-2
CASSQAYEATYSPLHF
TGTGCCAGCAGCCAAGCCTATGAGGCCACCTATTCACCCCTCCACTTT
>TRBJ2-1|.|.|TRBV27
CAIRTGNLGGGEQFF
TGTGCCATCCGAACCGGGAATTTGGGGGGAGGTGAGCAGTTCTTC
>TRBJ1-5|.|.|TRBV28
CASSLVRGNQPQHF
TGTGCCAGCAGTTTGGTCCGGGGCAATCAGCCCCAGCATTTT
>TRBJ2-6|TRBD2|once|TRBV7-9
CARVDWTSGGSGANVLTF
TGTGCCAGGGTGGACTGGACTAGCGGGGGATCTGGGGCCAACGTCCTGACTTTC
>TRBJ2-3|.|few|TRBV24-1
CATSDNLREDTQYF
TGTGCCACCAGTGATAATCTGAGGGAGGATACGCAGTATTTT
>TRBJ2-1|TRBD2|.|TRBV7-3
CASSSRTSGDEQFF
TGTGCCAGCAGCTCAAGGACTAGCGGAGATGAGCAGTTCTTC
>TRBJ2-4|.|.|TRBV27
CASSIGQGGKNIQYF
TGTGCCAGCAGTATAGGGCAGGGTGGCAAAAACATTCAGTACTTC
>TRBJ2-5|.|.|TRBV11-2
CASSLGARGETQYF
TGTGCCAGCAGCTTAGGGGCGCGGGGAGAGACCCAGTACTTC
>TRBJ2-5|.|.|TRBV6-5
CASRYTSLETQYF
TGTGCCAGCAGGTATACTAGTTTGGAGACCCAGTACTTC
>TRBJ1-3|.|.|TRBV4-2
CASSQEGYGLSGNTIYF
TGTGCCAGCAGCCAAGAAGGGTACGGACTCTCTGGAAACACCATATATTTT
>TRBJ1-2|TRBD1|.|TRBV13
CASSSLGQGGRYGYTF
TGTGCCAGCAGCTCACTCGGACAGGGAGGACGGTATGGCTACACCTTC
>TRBJ2-5|.|.|TRBV7-2
CASSFQGGPEETQYF
TGTGCCAGCAGCTTTCAGGGTGGCCCTGAAGAGACCCAGTACTTC
>TRBJ2-1|TRBD1|.|TRBV11-3
CASSPGTGRNEQFF
TGTGCCAGCAGCCCTGGGACAGGGAGGAATGAGCAGTTCTTC